Here is one T cell receptor beta chain with its context. Together with a sample-barcoded 5' primer, a J-beta primer mix was included in a second PCR lasting roughly 6 to 12 cycles. Using its own MiXCR run on the 5' RACE reads, TCRdb lists one record per CDR3 protein. The top ten clones hold roughly 22% of a sample with almost 800,000 distinct CDR3 sequences, more than 45% of them seen once. This CDR3 is built from 14 residues. Germline trimming cut 6 bases from V and 6 bases from J; bases unmatched to any gene: 7. Germline V gene lookup returns CDR1 SGHVS and CDR2 FQNEAQ. The data originate from a study of blood T cells in healthy people across ages. Each individual donor underwent a draw of roughly 10 milliliters of peripheral blood.

The J gene is TRBJ1-1, the V gene TRBV7-8; 10 bases align to TRBD1. The sequence was collected from a man aged 30-40 years in good health. The specimen sequenced was blood. The CDR3 loop is CASSRQGAKAEAFF. DNA for the CDR3: TGTGCCAGCAGTCGACAGGGGGCGAAGGCTGAAGCTTTCTTT.